This T cell receptor beta chain emerged from a study of CD8 T cells in Susac syndrome. An input of roughly 0.5 to 1 ug of RNA was subjected to reverse transcription using random hexamers. Across 54 Vbeta and 13 Jbeta, TCR beta CDR3 was amplified with immunoSEQ multiplex PCR. Using its own MiXCR run on the immunoSEQ multiplex PCR reads, TCRdb lists one record per CDR3 protein. The table includes approximately 200,000 distinct CDR3 sequences, about 94% detected once. Germline trimming cut 1 base from V and 2 bases from J; bases unmatched to any gene: 8. There are 17 residues in the CDR3. The germline CDR1 and CDR2 sequences are LGHNA and YSLEER.

The chain combines TRBV4-3 with TRBJ2-3; 8 nucleotides agree with TRBD2. Sequenced: CD4+ T cells from PBMCs. This clonotype was sampled from a human donor with multiple sclerosis. This CDR3 is CASSQVLAGSLTDTQYF. The DNA for the CDR3 is TGCGCCAGCAGCCAAGTGTTAGCGGGGTCCCTCACAGATACGCAGTATTTT.